This T cell receptor (beta chain) was identified in a study of CD8 T cells in ankylosing spondylitis. Whole-study results and caveats: Ankylosing spondylitis blood seemed to carry a telltale TCR beta motif made of under ten highly homologous variants. Researchers report that disease-linked clones proved CD8+ and relatively rare in peripheral blood. Clones tied to disease were said to be significantly enriched in matched ankylosing spondylitis synovial fluid.

The germline V and J ends were trimmed by 3 bases and 8 bases, with 8 bases remaining between them. CDR3 length: 13 amino acids. In regard to this clonotype: The antigen remains undetermined.

Preparation of TCR beta libraries was done by quantitative 5'-RACE with molecular barcodes. TCRdb analysed the 5' RACE reads with MiXCR anew, one entry per CDR3 protein. The table records under 250,000 distinct CDR3 sequences, roughly 32% of them present only once. This sequence joins TRBV12-3 or TRBV12-4 and TRBJ1-6; D gene unclear. Sequencing was done on a sample of blood, either unsorted or a sorted T cell fraction (not recorded which). This receptor was identified in a male donor with ankylosing spondylitis or in good health (not recorded which). As DNA, the CDR3 is TGTGCCAGCAGTTTCGACGGCGATTCACCCCTCCACTTT. Its translation is CASSFDGDSPLHF.